This TCR beta chain was found in a study of shared clonotypes between healthy human individuals. Trimming took 2 bases from V and 10 from J, leaving 13 bases between them. Germline lookup yields CDR1 SQVTM and CDR2 ANQGSEA. This CDR3 is 12 amino acids long. Deep-level assay runs were performed. The assay was immunoSEQ multiplex PCR, and TCRdb's table has in-frame clones only and misses some. Among around 2.3 million clones listed, around 95% were seen once. The sequenced sample was naive CD4+ T cells sorted from blood. The subset: CD45RA+ positively selected. The sequence derives from a man aged 18 to 29 in good health. The chain couples TRBV29-1 to TRBJ2-3; a weak D match, TRBD2 (6 bases). CDR3 DNA sequence: TGCAGCGTTGAATTCGGGGGTTCTTCGCAGTATTTT. Amino acids: CSVEFGGSSQYF.